These 16 T cell receptor beta chains originate from one sample sequenced in a study of T cells in localized non-small cell lung cancer (dated by TCRdb to the early 2020s). The library was prepared using the immunoSEQ multiplex PCR assay. TCRdb re-hosts the immuneACCESS table, in-frame sequences only. Its copies lack some clones; in the studies checked, an unresolved V gene accounts for under half of them, and the cause for the rest is not known. This sample has tens of thousands of clones in its table, and 80% to 85% of those were observed once. The top ten constitute over 4% of the sample. Sequenced here: peripheral blood, sampled before any cancer treatment. These TCRs come from a woman aged 35-70 years with stage I lung adenocarcinoma.

The chain links TRBV5-1 to TRBJ2-7; D is uncertain. The V gene's germline CDR1 is SGHRS and CDR2 YFSETQ. The CDR3 has 15 residues. V lost 0 bases, J lost 2 bases, and 12 bases lay in between. The CDR3 DNA sequence: TGCGCCAGCAGCTTGGAAGCACAGCTAACCTACGAGCAGTACTTC. It translates to CASSLEAQLTYEQYF. Together with reference TRBV5-1 and TRBJ2-7, the CDR3 gives the full variable domain: KAGVTQTPRYLIKTRGQQVTLSCSPISGHRSVSWYQQTPGQGLQFLFEYFSETQRNKGNFPGRFSGRQFSNSRSEMNVSTLELGDSALYLCASSLEAQLTYEQYFGPGTRLTVT.

The rearrangement joins TRBV6-5 to TRBJ2-7; D is unresolved. CDR1 MNHEY and CDR2 SVGAGI come from the germline V gene. CDR3 length: 14 amino acids. The V gene lost 6 bases and the J gene lost 0 bases, with 12 bases spanning the gap. DNA of the CDR3: TGTGCCAGCAGCCCCACAAGGAGCTCCTACGAGCAGTACTTC. Amino acid sequence: CASSPTRSSYEQYF.

The V call is TRBV7-9, the J call TRBJ1-1; the match to TRBD1 covers 7 bases. This CDR3 spans 13 amino acids. The V gene end was trimmed by 5 bases and the J gene end by 11 bases; junction bases not matched to a gene: 11. The V gene's germline CDR1 is SEHNR and CDR2 FQNEAQ (reference sequence). The CDR3 spells CASSVGQAQRAFF. CDR3 in DNA: TGTGCCAGCAGCGTCGGACAGGCTCAACGGGCTTTCTTT.

The J gene is TRBJ2-2, the V gene TRBV19; the match to TRBD1 covers 7 bases. Losses at the gene ends were 2 bases for V and 5 bases for J; bases not matched to a gene: 2. CDR1 and CDR2 (germline): LNHDA, SQIVND (reference sequence). The CDR3 consists of 14 residues. CDR3 nucleotides: TGTGCCAGTAGTATAACAGGGGTAACCGGGGAGCTGTTTTTT. It codes for CASSITGVTGELFF. The variable domain in full, with the rest retrieved from reference TRBV19 and TRBJ2-2, is DGGITQSPKYLFRKEGQNVTLSCEQNLNHDAMYWYRQDPGQGLRLIYYSQIVNDFQKGDIAEGYSVSREKKESFPLTVTSAQKNPTAFYLCASSITGVTGELFFGEGSRLTVL.

V is TRBV30 and J is TRBJ2-7; D possibly corresponds to TRBD2 (6 bases). Looked up from germline, CDR1 is GTSNPN and CDR2 is SVGIG (reference sequence). The CDR3 length is 16 residues. V was clipped by 2 bases and J by 0 bases, with 17 bases between them. The CDR3 spells CAWSTGSGLFSYEQYF. CDR3 sequence (DNA): TGTGCCTGGAGTACCGGGTCGGGACTTTTCTCCTACGAGCAGTACTTC.

The chain links TRBV5-4 to TRBJ1-2; TRBD1 agrees at 11 bases. Germline assignment: CDR1 SGHNT and CDR2 YYREEE (reference sequence). Germline trimming cut 3 bases from V and 8 bases from J; bases unmatched to any gene: 6. CDR3 size: 14 residues. CDR3 protein: CASSWTGGVGGYTF. In DNA, the CDR3 is TGTGCCAGCAGCTGGACAGGGGGCGTTGGGGGCTACACCTTC.

This clone was counted a single time. This rearrangement joins TRBV7-3 to TRBJ1-2; D gene uncertain. The CDR3 runs 13 residues. Germline assignment: CDR1 SGHTA and CDR2 FQGTGA. The V end lost 5 bases, the J end lost 8 bases, and 15 bases lay between the germline ends. DNA for the CDR3: TGTGCCAGCAGCCCGGGAGGAGTGGGAGGCTACACCTTC. Its protein product is CASSPGGVGGYTF.

Regarding this clone: Germline and junction disagree at one end, which may indicate a read error. At the DNA level, this CDR3 is encoded by other sequences in the same sample as well. The rearrangement uses TRBV5-6 and TRBJ1-2, with a tentative D call TRBD1 (6 bases). This CDR3 is built from 17 residues. CDR1 is SGHDT, CDR2 YYEEEE, per germline. The CDR3 DNA reads as TGTGCCAGCAGCTTGAAATCGTTTTCGGGGGCTAACTACGGCTACACCTTC. Translation gives CASSLKSFSGANYGYTF.

The chain combines TRBV18 with TRBJ2-2; D unclear. CDR3 size: 12 residues. The germline V gene has CDR1 KGHSH and CDR2 LQKENI. Trimming shortened V by 3 bases and J by 3 bases, and 2 bases separated the two germline ends. The CDR3 spells CASSPYTGELFF. DNA of the CDR3: TGTGCCAGCTCACCGTACACCGGGGAGCTGTTTTTT.

The CDR3 region is CASSIGVRTEAFF. CDR3 in DNA: TGTGCCAGTAGTATAGGGGTGAGGACTGAAGCTTTCTTT. The chain recombines TRBV19 with TRBJ1-1, with unresolved D. The CDR3 contains 13 residues. Germline CDR1 is LNHDA and CDR2 is SQIVND (reference sequence). Trimming removed 1 base at V and 5 bases at J, with 8 bases between.

This rearrangement joins TRBV15 to TRBJ1-3; D is ambiguous. Germline V gene sequence: CDR1 LNHNV, CDR2 YYDKDF (reference sequence). The CDR3 spans 14 residues. The V gene lost 6 bases and the J gene lost 1 base, with 10 bases spanning the gap. CDR3 sequence: CATRPGISGNTIYF. The CDR3 nucleotides are TGTGCCACCAGGCCGGGGATTTCTGGAAACACCATATATTTT.

As DNA, the CDR3 is TGTGCCAGCAGCCGGCAAGGACAAAAAGAGACCCAGTACTTC. Protein: CASSRQGQKETQYF. The J gene is TRBJ2-5, the V gene TRBV5-4, with D possibly being TRBD1 (5 bases). The CDR3 runs to 14 residues. V was cut by 4 bases and J by 3 bases, with 13 bases left in between. Per germline, CDR1 SGHNT and CDR2 YYREEE (reference sequence). The full variable domain, its missing parts supplied by reference TRBV5-4 and TRBJ2-5, is ETGVTQSPTHLIKTRGQQVTLRCSSQSGHNTVSWYQQALGQGPQFIFQYYREEENGRGNFPPRFSGLQFPNYSSELNVNALELDDSALYLCASSRQGQKETQYFGPGTRLLVL.

V usage is TRBV7-2 and J usage is TRBJ1-3, with a weak D call TRBD1 (5 bases). CDR1 and CDR2 (germline): SGHTA, FQGNSA. This CDR3 spans 16 amino acids. With 2 bases removed from V and 0 bases from J, the gap between germline ends came to 11 bases. The CDR3 sequence is CASSLNPQGSGNTIYF. CDR3 bases: TGTGCCAGCAGCTTAAACCCCCAGGGCTCTGGAAACACCATATATTTT.

The chain employs TRBV6-5 and TRBJ1-5; D perhaps matches TRBD1 (5 bases). The CDR3 consists of 14 residues. Trimming left V 5 bases short and J 9 bases short, with 17 bases between. The germline gives CDR1 MNHEY, CDR2 SVGAGI. CDR3: CASSPGTAMGPQHF. As DNA, the CDR3 is TGTGCCAGCAGTCCCGGGACCGCTATGGGGCCCCAGCATTTT.

This clone was counted a single time. The chain's CDR3 is CASSEIVYEQFF. For the CDR3, the DNA is TGTGCCAGCAGCGAAATTGTTTATGAGCAGTTCTTC. The chain couples TRBV7-9 to TRBJ2-1; D unclear. In germline, CDR1 is SEHNR, CDR2 FQNEAQ (reference sequence). CDR3 length equals 12 residues. The V gene lost 5 bases and the J gene lost 8 bases, with 10 bases spanning the gap.

V and J are TRBV7-9 and TRBJ2-2, with 10 bases matching TRBD1. The CDR3 loop spans 16 amino acids. The germline V gene encodes CDR1 SEHNR and CDR2 FQNEAQ (reference sequence). V lost 0 bases, J lost 5 bases, and 3 bases stayed unmatched. The CDR3 here is CASSLAGQGFTGELFF. CDR3 DNA sequence: TGTGCCAGCAGCTTAGCGGGACAGGGGTTTACCGGGGAGCTGTTTTTT.